This T cell receptor (beta chain) appears in the sequencing data of a study of T cell changes during pregnancy in multiple sclerosis. Here immunoSEQ multiplex PCR was the method, and the copy in TCRdb shows in-frame clones only, minus some. Of some 94,000 clones in the sample, less than 95% were seen once. V was pared by 0 bases and J by 9 bases, with 0 bases of the junction left unmatched. This CDR3 has 14 amino acids. Germline V CDR1 and CDR2: SGHNT, YYREEE (reference sequence). J is TRBJ1-6 and V is TRBV5-4; 10 nucleotides align to TRBD1. Specimen: peripheral blood, collected in the first trimester of pregnancy. The clonotype comes from a female donor in good health, enrolled as a control in a pregnancy study. The CDR3, as DNA: TGTGCCAGCAGCTTGGGGACAGGGGGTTCACCCCTCCACTTT. This codes for CASSLGTGGSPLHF.